This T cell receptor (beta chain) was documented in a study of CD8 T cells in Susac syndrome. It was with random hexamers that roughly 0.45 to 1 ug RNA was reverse transcribed. Each CDR3 protein gets one entry after TCRdb re-called the immunoSEQ multiplex PCR reads with MiXCR. Of more than 150,000 distinct CDR3 sequences listed, nearly 97% were seen once; the top ten hold 0.09% to 0.1%. The CDR3 extends over 12 amino acids. V lost 3 bases to trimming and J lost 4 bases, with 9 bases between them. Germline CDR1 SQVTM, CDR2 ANQGSEA. Sequencing used CD4+ T cells from PBMCs. The TCR sequence derives from a human donor with Susac syndrome. The chain joins TRBV29-1 to TRBJ1-1; possible D gene TRBD1, 5 bases. CDR3 DNA: TGCAGCGTTGAGAGGGGCCGCACTGAAGCTTTCTTT. It codes for CSVERGRTEAFF.